Here is one T cell receptor beta chain with its context. Its antigen is not known. The same CDR3 arises from other DNA sequences in this sample as well. Input was 2 ug genomic DNA, or all available if less. Produced via immunoSEQ multiplex PCR; TCRdb's table is partial and in-frame only. Of about 90,000 clones in the sample, around 83% are singletons; the top ten hold roughly 6.8%. This record belongs to a study of glioma-infiltrating T cells after dendritic cell vaccination. Study observations and caveats: Longer survival after dendritic cell vaccination followed higher pretreatment TIL content.

The time point: after dendritic cell vaccination, including at tumor progression/relapse. Only patients with spare fresh-frozen tumor and over two years of follow-up were included. PBMC were collected before vaccination, two weeks after the third vaccination, and at progression. The CDR3 contains 16 residues. Germline trimming cut 0 bases from V and 3 bases from J; bases unmatched to any gene: 8. Germline V gene sequence: CDR1 LGHNA, CDR2 YSLEER. This chain links TRBV4-3 with TRBJ2-7; 7 positions agree with TRBD2. The material was blood, obtained after dendritic cell vaccination. This sequence originates from a human donor with glioblastoma. CDR3: CASSQDRSGGYYEQYF. Written as DNA, the CDR3 is TGCGCCAGCAGCCAAGATAGGTCGGGGGGATACTACGAGCAGTACTTC.